The sequence of this T cell receptor beta chain was determined in a study of blood T cell repertoires in COVID-19. Turning to the study itself: Italy, Spain and the United States were the sources of the convalescent and acute COVID-19 samples. From T cells, B-cell-depleted T cells, or PBMCs came the material, which was cDNA or gDNA.

CDR3 size: 13 residues. Germline assignment: CDR1 GTSNPN and CDR2 SVGIG (reference sequence). The ends were cut back, 1 base at V and 8 bases at J, with 14 bases in the middle. Per the authors' pipeline: Nucleated cell number was recorded as an estimate derived from reference gene primer amplification. This table comes from immunoSEQ multiplex PCR, and its TCRdb copy is limited to in-frame clones, with some not included. Clone size and V and J calls were adopted from that table, with D and trimming inferred from the DNA. This table holds a few hundred thousand clones, approximately 81% found once. The material sequenced was peripheral blood. The TCR was taken from an elderly woman with COVID-19, enrolled during active disease. The chain employs TRBV30 and TRBJ1-2; D might be TRBD1 (5 bases). CDR3 residues: CAWSEGITRGYTF. The CDR3 nucleotides are TGTGCCTGGAGTGAGGGGATCACCCGGGGCTACACCTTC.